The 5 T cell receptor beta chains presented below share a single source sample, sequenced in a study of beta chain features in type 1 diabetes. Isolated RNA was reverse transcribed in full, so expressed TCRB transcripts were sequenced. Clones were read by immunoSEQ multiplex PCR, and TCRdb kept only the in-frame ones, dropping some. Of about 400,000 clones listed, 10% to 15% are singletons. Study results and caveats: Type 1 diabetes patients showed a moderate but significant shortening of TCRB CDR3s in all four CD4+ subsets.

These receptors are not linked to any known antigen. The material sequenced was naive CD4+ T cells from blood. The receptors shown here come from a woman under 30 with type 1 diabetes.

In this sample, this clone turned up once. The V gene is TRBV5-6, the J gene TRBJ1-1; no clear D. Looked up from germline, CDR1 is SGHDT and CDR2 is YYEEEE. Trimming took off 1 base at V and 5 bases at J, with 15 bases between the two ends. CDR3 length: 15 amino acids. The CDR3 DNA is TGTGCCAGCAGCTTGATATTAGTAGGGAGGACTGAAGCTTTCTTT. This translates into CASSLILVGRTEAFF.

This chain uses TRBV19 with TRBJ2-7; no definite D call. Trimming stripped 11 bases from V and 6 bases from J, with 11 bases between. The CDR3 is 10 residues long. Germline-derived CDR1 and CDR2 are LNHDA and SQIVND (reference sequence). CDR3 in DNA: TGTGCCGGAGACTCGGGCGAGCAGTACTTC. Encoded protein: CAGDSGEQYF.

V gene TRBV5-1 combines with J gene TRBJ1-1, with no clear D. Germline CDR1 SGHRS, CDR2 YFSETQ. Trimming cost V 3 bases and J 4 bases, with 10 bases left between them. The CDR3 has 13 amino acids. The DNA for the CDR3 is TGCGCCAGCAGCTACAACCGGGGCACTGAAGCTTTCTTT. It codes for CASSYNRGTEAFF.

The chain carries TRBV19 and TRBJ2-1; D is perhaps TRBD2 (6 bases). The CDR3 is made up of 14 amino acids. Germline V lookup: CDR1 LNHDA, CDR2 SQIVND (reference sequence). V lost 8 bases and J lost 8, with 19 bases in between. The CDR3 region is CASERTLTSHEQFF. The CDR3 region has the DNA TGTGCCAGTGAGAGGACTCTGACTAGTCATGAGCAGTTCTTC.

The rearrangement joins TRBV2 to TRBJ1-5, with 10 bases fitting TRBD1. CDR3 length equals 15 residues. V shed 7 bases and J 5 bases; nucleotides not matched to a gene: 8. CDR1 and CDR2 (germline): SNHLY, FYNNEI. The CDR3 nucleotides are TGTGCCAGCACCGGACAGGGGGTAAGGCATCAGCCCCAGCATTTT. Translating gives CASTGQGVRHQPQHF.